Each of the 10 T cell receptor beta chains below was sequenced from the same sample in a study of blood T cell repertoires in COVID-19 (dated by TCRdb to the early 2020s). The method behind the library was the immunoSEQ multiplex PCR assay. In its TCRdb copy, this immuneACCESS table keeps in-frame sequences only and misses some clones. Where compared with another copy, unresolved V genes explain less than half of these, and the others have no known cause. Counted in this sample were roughly 250,000 clones; under 95% of them appeared once. The ten largest clones capture about 2.3% of the sample. Input material: PBMCs or T cells enriched from blood (not recorded which). Source of these receptors: a woman aged 35 to 49 with acute COVID-19.

The chain recombines TRBV7-2 with TRBJ2-7; 10 nucleotides align to TRBD2. Losses at the gene ends were 2 bases for V and 3 bases for J; bases not matched to a gene: 1. Germline V gene data show CDR1 as SGHTA and CDR2 as FQGNSA. This CDR3 has 14 amino acids. CDR3 sequence reads: CASSLRTSGYEQYF. DNA of the CDR3: TGTGCCAGCAGCTTACGGACTAGCGGCTACGAGCAGTACTTC.

This sequence joins TRBV11-2 and TRBJ2-7, with D maybe TRBD1 (7 bases). Germline V lookup: CDR1 SGHAT, CDR2 FQNNGV. There are 15 residues in the CDR3. V shed 4 bases and J shed 1 base, with 14 bases lying between them. The CDR3 spells CASSSWRDRSYEQYF. The CDR3 region has the DNA TGTGCCAGCAGCTCCTGGCGGGACAGATCCTACGAGCAGTACTTC.

The chain carries TRBV13 and TRBJ2-5, with 7 bases lining up with TRBD2. Trimming removed 1 base from V and 1 base from J; junction bases left unmatched: 9. Germline V gene data show CDR1 as PRHDT and CDR2 as FYEKMQ (reference sequence). This CDR3 region has 17 residues. CDR3 nucleotides: TGTGCCAGCAGCTTAGTACGCGGGGGAGATGGCCAAGAGACCCAGTACTTC. Translating gives CASSLVRGGDGQETQYF.

Here the CDR3 DNA reads TGTGCCACCAGTGACGCAGCGGGAGGGCTTTACAATGAGCAGTTCTTC. Translation: CATSDAAGGLYNEQFF. The gene calls are TRBV24-1 and TRBJ2-1; 10 positions match TRBD2. The J segment lost 4 bases and the V segment lost 4 bases, leaving 6 bases of the junction unmatched. The CDR3 spans 16 residues. From germline, CDR1 is KGHDR and CDR2 SFDVKD.

This chain links TRBV7-3 with TRBJ2-1; D gene ambiguous. Germline CDR1 and CDR2: SGHTA and FQGTGA. The CDR3 is 14 residues long. The ends were cut back, 0 bases at V and 8 bases at J, with 11 bases in the middle. CDR3 in DNA: TGTGCCAGCAGCTTAACTGGGCCACCACATGAGCAGTTCTTC. Amino acid sequence: CASSLTGPPHEQFF.

This sequence joins TRBV19 and TRBJ1-1; D possibly corresponds to TRBD1 (6 bases). The CDR3 consists of 14 residues. Germline lookup yields CDR1 LNHDA and CDR2 SQIVND (reference sequence). The germline V and J ends were trimmed by 6 bases and 0 bases, with 11 bases remaining between them. CDR3 loop: CASRATGLNTEAFF. The CDR3 bases are TGTGCCAGTAGAGCTACAGGGCTGAACACTGAAGCTTTCTTT.

The genes are TRBV18 and TRBJ2-1; 8 bases are shared with TRBD2. The CDR3 extends over 15 amino acids. Germline loops: CDR1 KGHSH, CDR2 LQKENI. V shed 6 bases, J shed 8 bases, and the junction held 12 bases outside the gene matches. CDR3 nucleotide sequence: TGTGCCAGCTCCACCCGGAAGCGGGAGTCCGATGAGCAGTTCTTC. Amino acids: CASSTRKRESDEQFF.

CDR3 bases: TGTGCCAGCAGCACTAGCGTCCATGAGCAGTTCTTC. The encoded protein is CASSTSVHEQFF. V usage is TRBV11-3 and J usage is TRBJ2-1; 7 bases are shared with TRBD2. With 5 bases clipped from V and 8 bases from J, the junction kept 3 bases outside the gene matches. This CDR3 is 12 amino acids long. Germline CDR1 is SGHNT and CDR2 is YENEEA.

The genes are TRBV7-2 and TRBJ2-5, with 14 bases aligning to TRBD2. V lost 5 bases and J lost 5; bases outside the gene matches: 4. The germline gives CDR1 SGHTA, CDR2 FQGNSA. This CDR3 contains 15 residues. CDR3 region: CASSPTSGGAETQYF. The CDR3 coding sequence is TGTGCCAGCAGCCCGACTAGCGGGGGGGCGGAGACCCAGTACTTC.

In this sample, this clone turned up once. This chain uses TRBV19 with TRBJ1-4; tentatively, D is TRBD1 (5 bases). Germline V gene sequence: CDR1 LNHDA, CDR2 SQIVND (reference sequence). V lost 2 bases to trimming and J lost 7 bases, with 17 bases between them. The CDR3 has 16 amino acids. DNA for the CDR3: TGTGCCAGTAGTATATCAGGGCCAGGGCTGGGTGAAAAACTGTTTTTT. Translating gives CASSISGPGLGEKLFF.